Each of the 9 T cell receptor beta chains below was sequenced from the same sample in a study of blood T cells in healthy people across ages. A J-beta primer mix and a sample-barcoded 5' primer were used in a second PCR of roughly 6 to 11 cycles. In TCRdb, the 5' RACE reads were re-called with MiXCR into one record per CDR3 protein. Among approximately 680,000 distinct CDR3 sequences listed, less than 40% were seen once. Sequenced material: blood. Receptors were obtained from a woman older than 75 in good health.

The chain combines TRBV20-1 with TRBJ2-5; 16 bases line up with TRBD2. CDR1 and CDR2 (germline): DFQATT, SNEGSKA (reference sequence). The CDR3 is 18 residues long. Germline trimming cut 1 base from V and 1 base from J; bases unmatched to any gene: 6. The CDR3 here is CSARGGLAGGLTQETQYF. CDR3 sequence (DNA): TGCAGTGCTAGAGGGGGACTAGCGGGGGGGCTAACCCAAGAGACCCAGTACTTC.

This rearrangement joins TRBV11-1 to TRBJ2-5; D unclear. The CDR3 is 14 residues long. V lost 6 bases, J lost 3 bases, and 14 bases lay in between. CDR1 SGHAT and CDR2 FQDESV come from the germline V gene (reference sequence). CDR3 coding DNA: TGTGCCAGCAGTTTAACCTTAACTAAAGAGACCCAGTACTTC. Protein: CASSLTLTKETQYF.

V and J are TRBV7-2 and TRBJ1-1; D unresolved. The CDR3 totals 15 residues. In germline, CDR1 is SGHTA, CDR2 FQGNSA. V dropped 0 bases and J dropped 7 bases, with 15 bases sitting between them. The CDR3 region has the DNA TGTGCCAGCAGCTTAGCTTGGGTAGGGCGGAATGAAGCTTTCTTT. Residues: CASSLAWVGRNEAFF.

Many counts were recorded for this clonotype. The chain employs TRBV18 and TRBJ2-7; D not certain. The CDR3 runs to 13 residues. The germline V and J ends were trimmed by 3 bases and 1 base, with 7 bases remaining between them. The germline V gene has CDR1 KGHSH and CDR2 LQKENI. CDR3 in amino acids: CASSPKNSYEQYF. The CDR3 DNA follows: TGTGCCAGCTCACCCAAGAATTCCTACGAGCAGTACTTC. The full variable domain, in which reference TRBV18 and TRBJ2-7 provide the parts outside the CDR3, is NAGVMQNPRHLVRRRGQEARLRCSPMKGHSHVYWYRQLPEEGLKFMVYLQKENIIDESGMPKERFSAEFPKEGPSILRIQQVVRGDSAAYFCASSPKNSYEQYFGPGTRLTVT.

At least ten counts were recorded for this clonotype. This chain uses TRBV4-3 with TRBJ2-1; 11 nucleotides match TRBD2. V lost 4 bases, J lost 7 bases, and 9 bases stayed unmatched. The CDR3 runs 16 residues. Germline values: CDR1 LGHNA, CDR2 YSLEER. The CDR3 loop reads CASSRTLAGGTNEQFF. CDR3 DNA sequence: TGCGCCAGCAGCCGAACTTTAGCGGGGGGGACAAATGAGCAGTTCTTC.

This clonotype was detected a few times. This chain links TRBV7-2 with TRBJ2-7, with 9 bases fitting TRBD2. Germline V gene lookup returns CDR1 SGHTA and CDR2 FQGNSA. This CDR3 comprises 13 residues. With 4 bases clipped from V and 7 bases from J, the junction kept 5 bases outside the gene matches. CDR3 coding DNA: TGTGCCAGCAGCTGGACGACTAGCGGTGAGCAGTACTTC. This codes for CASSWTTSGEQYF. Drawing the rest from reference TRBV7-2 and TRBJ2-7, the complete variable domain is GAGVSQSPSNKVTEKGKDVELRCDPISGHTALYWYRQSLGQGLEFLIYFQGNSAPDKSGLPSDRFSAERTGGSVSTLTIQRTQQEDSAVYLCASSWTTSGEQYFGPGTRLTVT.

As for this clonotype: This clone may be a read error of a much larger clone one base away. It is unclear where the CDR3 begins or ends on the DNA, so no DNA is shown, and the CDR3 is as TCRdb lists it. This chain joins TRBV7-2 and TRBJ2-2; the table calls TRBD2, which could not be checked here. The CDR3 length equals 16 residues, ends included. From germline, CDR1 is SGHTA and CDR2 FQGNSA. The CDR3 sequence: CASSLVAGGNTGERFF.

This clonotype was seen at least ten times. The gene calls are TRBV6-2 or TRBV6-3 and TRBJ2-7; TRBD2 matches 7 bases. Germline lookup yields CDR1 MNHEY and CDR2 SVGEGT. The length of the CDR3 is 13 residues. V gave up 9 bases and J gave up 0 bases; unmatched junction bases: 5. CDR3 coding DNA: TGTGCCAGTCTAGCGGCATCCTCCTACGAGCAGTACTTC. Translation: CASLAASSYEQYF.

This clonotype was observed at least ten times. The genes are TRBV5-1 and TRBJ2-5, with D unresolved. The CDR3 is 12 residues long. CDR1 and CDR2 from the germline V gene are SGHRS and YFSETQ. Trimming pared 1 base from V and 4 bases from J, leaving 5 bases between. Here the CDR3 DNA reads TGCGCCAGCAGCTTGACAGCAGAGACCCAGTACTTC. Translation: CASSLTAETQYF.